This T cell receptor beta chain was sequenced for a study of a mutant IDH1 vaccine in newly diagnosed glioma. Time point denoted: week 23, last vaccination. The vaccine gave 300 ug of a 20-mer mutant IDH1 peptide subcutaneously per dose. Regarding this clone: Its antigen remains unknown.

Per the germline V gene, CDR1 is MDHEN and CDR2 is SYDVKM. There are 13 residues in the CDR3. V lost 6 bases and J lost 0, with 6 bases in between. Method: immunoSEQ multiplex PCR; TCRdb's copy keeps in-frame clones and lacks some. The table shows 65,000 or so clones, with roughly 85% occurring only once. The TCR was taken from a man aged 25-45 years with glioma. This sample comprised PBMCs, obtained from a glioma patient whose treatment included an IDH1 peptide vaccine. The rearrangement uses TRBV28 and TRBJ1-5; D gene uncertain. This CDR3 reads CASREYSNQPQHF. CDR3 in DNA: TGTGCCAGCAGGGAGTATAGCAATCAGCCCCAGCATTTT.